This is a list of T cell receptor beta chains from one sample in a study of glioma-infiltrating T cells. TCRdb fed the multiplex PCR reads into MiXCR, producing one record per CDR3 protein. The sample gives about 130,000 distinct CDR3 sequences, about 22% of which show up once; 27% is in the top ten. The sample comprised glioma tissue, nonneoplastic brain tissue, or PBMCs (not recorded which). Source of these receptors: a human donor with low-grade glioma or glioblastoma, undergoing nonglioma brain surgery, or in good health (not recorded which). The CDR3 runs from the conserved cysteine through the conserved F or W. D genes are given only for firm matches. A clone size is listed for some rows: how often the clone was seen (once, few, many), or a class if it is expanded.

D gene | clone size | J gene | V gene | CDR3 DNA | CDR3 protein
. | many | TRBJ1-5 | TRBV27 | TGTGCCAGCAGGACTCACTTGGATAGCAATCAGCCCCAGCATTTT | CASRTHLDSNQPQHF
TRBD1 | many | TRBJ1-3 | TRBV20-1 | TGCAGTGCTCCCTACAGGGGGCAAGGAAACACCATATATTTT | CSAPYRGQGNTIYF
. | few | TRBJ2-3 | TRBV20-1 | TGCAGTGCTAGAGACTCGAGGGGCGAAGGCACAGATACGCAGTATTTT | CSARDSRGEGTDTQYF
. | . | TRBJ2-1 | TRBV5-1 | TGCGCCAGCAGCTTGGCGGGGAACAATGAGCAGTTCTTC | CASSLAGNNEQFF
. | few | TRBJ1-4 | TRBV15 | TGTGCCACCAGCACAGAGACTGTTGAAAAACTGTTTTTT | CATSTETVEKLFF
. | few | TRBJ1-1 | TRBV29-1 | TGCAGCGTTGGAGAAGGGATGAACACTGAAGCTTTCTTT | CSVGEGMNTEAFF
. | few | TRBJ2-1 | TRBV6-1 | TGTGCCAGCAGTTTCAGGGAGGACTACAATGAGCAGTTCTTC | CASSFREDYNEQFF
. | . | TRBJ2-2 | TRBV7-9 | TGTGCCAGCAGCTCACTAGAGAGGGAGCTGTTTTTT | CASSSLERELFF
TRBD1 | . | TRBJ1-1 | TRBV19 | TGTGCCATTTCAGCGACTAAACAGGGGGCGAGCACTGAAGCTTTCTTT | CAISATKQGASTEAFF
. | . | TRBJ1-2 | TRBV20-1 | TGCAGTGCTAGAAACACATCAGGCCGCGGCTACACCTTC | CSARNTSGRGYTF
. | few | TRBJ2-5 | TRBV4-1 | TGCGCCAGCAGCCAGCTTACCCTCGGGACCGCGCAAGAGACCCAGTACTTC | CASSQLTLGTAQETQYF
. | many | TRBJ2-3 | TRBV20-1 | TGCAGTGCGTCTATGGGCTCCTCCTTCGATACGCAGTATTTT | CSASMGSSFDTQYF
. | many | TRBJ1-2 | TRBV20-1 | TGCAGTACCAGGTGGTCTAATGGCTACACCTTC | CSTRWSNGYTF
. | many | TRBJ2-3 | TRBV7-2 | TGTGCCAGCAGCTTACCGACAGGCACAGATACGCAGTATTTT | CASSLPTGTDTQYF
. | few | TRBJ2-3 | TRBV27 | TGTGCCAGCAGTTCCACCCCCACAGTTACCCATACGCAGTATTTT | CASSSTPTVTHTQYF
. | . | TRBJ1-2 | TRBV4-1 | TGCGCCAGCAGCCAACTCGGGGGGCCGGGTGGCTACACCTTC | CASSQLGGPGGYTF
. | . | TRBJ2-2 | TRBV6-1 | TGTGCCAGCAGTCCTCTGGGCGGGGAGCTGTTTTTT | CASSPLGGELFF
. | . | TRBJ1-3 | TRBV7-6 | TGTGCCAGCAGTCACCCCGTCGGAAACACCATATATTTT | CASSHPVGNTIYF
. | few | TRBJ2-1 | TRBV20-1 | TGCAGTGTTCCCTTAATCCTCAGCTCCTACAATGAGCAGTTCTTC | CSVPLILSSYNEQFF
. | . | TRBJ2-5 | TRBV7-2 | TGTGCCAGCAGCCCTCCAGATCGGGAGACCCAGTACTTC | CASSPPDRETQYF
. | many | TRBJ2-3 | TRBV7-2 | TGTGCCAGCAGCTTAGGGGGGGCCACAGATACGCAGTATTTT | CASSLGGATDTQYF
. | few | TRBJ1-1 | TRBV6-2/TRBV6-3 | TGTGCCAGCAGTTATACGTCTGGGGCCAGGTACACTGAAGCTTTCTTT | CASSYTSGARYTEAFF
. | many | TRBJ1-5 | TRBV28 | TGTGCCAGCAGTGTCAATCAGCCCCAGCATTTT | CASSVNQPQHF
. | few | TRBJ2-3 | TRBV6-1 | TGTGCCAGCAGTGATGACACAGATACGCAGTATTTT | CASSDDTDTQYF
. | once | TRBJ2-5 | TRBV12-3/TRBV12-4 | TGTGCCAGCAGTTGGGGGGGGGGCCTTGAGACCCAGTACTTC | CASSWGGGLETQYF
. | many | TRBJ2-1 | TRBV5-8 | TGTGCCAGCAGCCGCCTTAGCAATGAGCAGTTCTTC | CASSRLSNEQFF
TRBD2 | many | TRBJ2-1 | TRBV28 | TGTGCCAGCAGTTTACCTGGACGATGGACTAGCGGAGCCTACAATGAGCAGTTCTTC | CASSLPGRWTSGAYNEQFF
. | many | TRBJ1-5 | TRBV20-1 | TGCAGTGCTAGTCGGGCAGGGGCCGGAATTAATCAGCCCCAGCATTTT | CSASRAGAGINQPQHF
. | . | TRBJ1-5 | TRBV5-1 | TGCGCCAGCAGCACTGGTCTGGGCAATCAGCCCCAGCATTTT | CASSTGLGNQPQHF
TRBD2 | many | TRBJ2-3 | TRBV20-1 | TGCAGTGCTAGAGGACTAGCGGGAACCACAGATACGCAGTATTTT | CSARGLAGTTDTQYF
TRBD2 | few | TRBJ2-1 | TRBV10-2 | TGCGCCAGCAGTGAGTCCGCTAGCGGGGTAACCTACAATGAGCAGTTCTTC | CASSESASGVTYNEQFF
. | . | TRBJ2-2 | TRBV4-1 | TGCGCCAGCAGCCAAGAAGTAGCTCGGGCGAACACCGGGGAGCTGTTTTTT | CASSQEVARANTGELFF
. | . | TRBJ1-4 | TRBV12-3/TRBV12-4 | TGTGCCAGCAGTTTACTAGATGGGGAGGCGGAAAAACTGTTTTTT | CASSLLDGEAEKLFF
TRBD1 | . | TRBJ2-5 | TRBV11-2 | TGTGCCAGCAGCTTAGGGTCGCGACAGGGCAACCAAGAGACCCAGTACTTC | CASSLGSRQGNQETQYF
. | few | TRBJ2-5 | TRBV14 | TGTGCCAGCAGCCAACAGACCCAAGAGACCCAGTACTTC | CASSQQTQETQYF
. | many | TRBJ1-1 | TRBV27 | TGTGCCAGCAGTTTAAGACAGAACACTGAAGCTTTCTTT | CASSLRQNTEAFF
. | many | TRBJ2-4 | TRBV6-6 | TGTGCCAGCAGTTACGGGACTTTCGACATTCAGTACTTC | CASSYGTFDIQYF
. | . | TRBJ2-2 | TRBV10-2 | TGCGCCAGCCGGTCGTACACCGGGGAGCTGTTTTTT | CASRSYTGELFF
TRBD2 | many | TRBJ2-3 | TRBV28 | TGTGCCAGCAGTTTCGTCTATCTAGCGGGGGCTACAGATACGCAGTATTTT | CASSFVYLAGATDTQYF
TRBD1 | . | TRBJ1-4 | TRBV5-1 | TGCGCCAGCAGCCGAACCGGGACAGGGGAAGAAAAACTGTTTTTT | CASSRTGTGEEKLFF
. | . | TRBJ2-1 | TRBV29-1 | TGCAGCGTTGTCCGTCCGAGCGGTTCCTACAATGAGCAGTTCTTC | CSVVRPSGSYNEQFF
TRBD2 | few | TRBJ2-3 | TRBV4-2 | TGTGCCAGCAGCCAGGGGCTAGCGGGGGGGCCCACAGATACGCAGTATTTT | CASSQGLAGGPTDTQYF
TRBD1 | few | TRBJ2-1 | TRBV12-3/TRBV12-4 | TGTGCCAGCACCCCGGACAGGGGGCTAAACAATGAGCAGTTCTTC | CASTPDRGLNNEQFF
. | medium-sized | TRBJ1-1 | TRBV4-1 | TGCGCCAGCAGCCCGATCCTCCGGACGCGCGAAGCTTTCTTT | CASSPILRTREAFF
TRBD2 | . | TRBJ2-2 | TRBV6-1 | TGTGCCAGCCGTAGCGGGGGGGCCGGCACCGGGGAGCTGTTTTTT | CASRSGGAGTGELFF
. | . | TRBJ1-5 | TRBV4-1 | TGCGCCAGCAGCCATGGGGGCCTGACAAATCAGCCCCAGCATTTT | CASSHGGLTNQPQHF
. | few | TRBJ2-3 | TRBV3-1 | TGTGCCAGCAGCCGCCCCTGGGCAGATACGCAGTATTTT | CASSRPWADTQYF
. | many | TRBJ2-3 | TRBV6-1 | TGTGCCAGCAGGGGCCAGACGGGAGATACGCAGTATTTT | CASRGQTGDTQYF
TRBD2 | many | TRBJ2-3 | TRBV20-1 | TGCAGTGCTGTGACTAGCGGGGGAGCAGCAGATACGCAGTATTTT | CSAVTSGGAADTQYF
. | few | TRBJ1-6 | TRBV28 | TGTGCCAGCAGCCAGGGCCCCTCAGGGAATTCACCCCTCCACTTT | CASSQGPSGNSPLHF
. | . | TRBJ1-1 | TRBV14 | TGTGCCAGCAGCCAAGATCCGGGGGAAGGAGCTTTCTTT | CASSQDPGEGAFF
TRBD1 | . | TRBJ1-5 | TRBV7-9 | TGTGCCAGCAGACATGGGACAGGGAATCAGCCCCAGCATTTT | CASRHGTGNQPQHF
. | medium-sized | TRBJ1-5 | TRBV7-8 | TGTGCCAGCAGCTTTACAGGAAATCAGCCCCAGCATTTT | CASSFTGNQPQHF
TRBD2 | few | TRBJ2-1 | TRBV7-8 | TGTGCCAGCAAGCGCCGGGGGGGCTACAATGAGCAGTTCTTC | CASKRRGGYNEQFF
. | . | TRBJ1-2 | TRBV3-1 | TGTGCCAGCAGCCAAGATGGGTGGGACATTTACTATGGCTACACCTTC | CASSQDGWDIYYGYTF
TRBD2 | many | TRBJ2-1 | TRBV25-1 | TGTGCCAGCAGTGTTGCGGGGGGGCCCTACAATGAGCAGTTCTTC | CASSVAGGPYNEQFF
. | . | TRBJ2-2 | TRBV24-1 | TGTGCCACCAGTGGATATAAGAACACCGGGGAGCTGTTTTTT | CATSGYKNTGELFF
TRBD1 | . | TRBJ2-5 | TRBV28 | TGTGCCAGCAGTCCCGGGACAGGGGGCCGGACCCAGTACTTC | CASSPGTGGRTQYF
. | many | TRBJ2-3 | TRBV6-6 | TGTGCCAGCAGTTACTCACAGGGACAAGGGGCCACAGATACGCAGTATTTT | CASSYSQGQGATDTQYF
TRBD1 | . | TRBJ1-5 | TRBV9 | TGTGCCAGCAGCGTAACGGAGACAGGGCCCCAACAGCCCCAGCATTTT | CASSVTETGPQQPQHF